This TCR beta chain was captured by sequencing in a study of beta chain features in type 1 diabetes. Findings and caveats of the study: Among type 1 diabetes patients, VDJ junctions had fewer insertions and more deletions.

Central memory, naive, regulatory and stem cell-like memory CD4+ cells were sorted by CD45RO/CCR7/CD25/CD127/CD95/CD27. The study reverse transcribed the entire isolated RNA, so it sequenced expressed TCRB transcripts. TCRdb's copy holds only in-frame clones and misses some; the assay was immunoSEQ multiplex PCR. The sample holds 390,000 or so clones, around 13% seen once. About this clone itself: What it recognizes is unknown.

This CDR3 region has 13 residues. CDR1 is SGDLS and CDR2 is YYNGEE in the germline V gene. V lost 3 bases and J 6 bases, leaving 11 bases between the germline ends. Sequencing was done on a sample of naive CD4+ T cells from blood. The sequence was collected from a young man in good health. The chain has TRBV9 and TRBJ2-3; D gene ambiguous. CDR3 in amino acids: CASSASTADTQYF. The CDR3 DNA follows: TGTGCCAGCAGCGCATCTACCGCGGATACGCAGTATTTT.